This T cell receptor (beta chain) was sequenced in a study of T cells expressing NK-cell markers. Turning to the study itself: HCMV serostatus: seven of eight sequenced donors positive, one negative.

This CDR3 has 15 amino acids. CDR1 MNHEY and CDR2 SVGAGI come from the germline V gene. Findings of the study overall: Over 5 donors carried dominant NKG2C+ clonotypes that made up roughly 1.0-7.0% of their CD8+ T cells. The same clonotypes also predominated in the CD3+CD56-NKG2C+ fraction of several donors.

TCRdb re-called the 5' RACE reads; every CDR3 protein appears as one record, without DNA. This table lists hundreds of thousands of distinct CDR3 sequences. Comment on this clonotype: Its matching antigen is unknown.

V is TRBV6-5 and J is TRBJ2-1; absent DNA, TCRdb's TRBD2 call cannot be checked. Sequenced: blood T cells: a sorted CD56 or NKG2C T cell subset, CD4+ or CD8+ T cells, or bulk PBMC T cells (not recorded which). The sequence was collected from a woman aged 18-70 years in good health. The chain's CDR3 is CASSYSSTETTEQFF.